This TCR beta chain appears in the sequencing data of a study of cytomegalovirus exposure and HLA in healthy donors. Points from the study as a whole: According to the study, around 150 TCR beta chains were cytomegalovirus-associated.

As for this clone: Its specificity is unknown.

The V gene's germline CDR1 is SGHRS and CDR2 YFSETQ. V was cut by 0 bases and J by 5 bases, with 9 bases left in between. This CDR3 comprises 14 residues. The repertoire was sequenced with immunoSEQ multiplex PCR; TCRdb's copy has only in-frame clones and lacks some. This table has around 160,000 clones, about 82% appearing once. The clonotype originates from a man aged 25 to 45 in good health and CMV-seropositive. This rearrangement joins TRBV5-1 to TRBJ1-5, with D tentatively TRBD1 (6 bases). Sequencing was carried out using PBMCs. CDR3 in DNA: TGCGCCAGCAGCTTGGGGACAGATGATCAGCCCCAGCATTTT. Translated, it gives CASSLGTDDQPQHF.